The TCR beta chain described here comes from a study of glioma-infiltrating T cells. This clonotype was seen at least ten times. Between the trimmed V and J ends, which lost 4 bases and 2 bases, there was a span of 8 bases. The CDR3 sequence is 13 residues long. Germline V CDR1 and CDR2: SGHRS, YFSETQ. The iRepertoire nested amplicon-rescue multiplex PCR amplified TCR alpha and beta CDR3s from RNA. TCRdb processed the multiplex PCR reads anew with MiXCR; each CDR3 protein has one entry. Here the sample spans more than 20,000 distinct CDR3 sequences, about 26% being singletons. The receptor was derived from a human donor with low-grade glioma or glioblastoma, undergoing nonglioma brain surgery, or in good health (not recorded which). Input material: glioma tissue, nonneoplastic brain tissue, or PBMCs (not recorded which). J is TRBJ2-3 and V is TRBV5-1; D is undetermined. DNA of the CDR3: TGCGCCAGCAGCCTGGATCCCACAGATACGCAGTATTTT. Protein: CASSLDPTDTQYF.